This T cell receptor beta chain appears in the sequencing data of a study of shared clonotypes between healthy human individuals. Study findings and constraints: Only blood underwent sampling, and tissue repertoires likely differ.

Several immunoSEQ plates held equal portions of the genomic DNA taken from each subset. Template for every sorted-subset replicate PCR totaled approximately 0.2 ug DNA, around 32,000 T cell genomes. Measured with immunoSEQ multiplex PCR; TCRdb has only the in-frame clones, and not every one. The sample lists roughly 700,000 clones; around 72% were seen once. Trimming took 4 bases from V and 12 from J; bases not matched to a gene: 14. CDR3 length: 15 amino acids. Germline loops: CDR1 SGHRS, CDR2 YFSETQ. This clone came up a few times. What it binds is not known. This TCR was sampled from a woman aged 25-40 years in good health. The sequencing sample was made of memory CD4+ T cells sorted from blood. Subset given: CD45RA-negative fraction. The rearrangement uses TRBV5-1 and TRBJ2-1; 9 bases are a match to TRBD2. The CDR3, as DNA: TGCGCCAGCAGCCTGTGGATTAGTAGCGGGGGCACGCAGTTCTTC. Translating it yields CASSLWISSGGTQFF.